This T cell receptor (beta chain) was captured in a study of blood T cell repertoires in COVID-19. Sequenced by immunoSEQ multiplex PCR; TCRdb stores in-frame clones only, minus some. The sample lists about 300,000 clones; more than 75% were seen once. The TCR originated in a woman aged 18-29 years who had recovered from COVID-19. Material: PBMCs or T cells enriched from blood (not recorded which).

In DNA, the CDR3 is TGCGCCAGCAGCAGCGGTAATGAAGGCTACACCTTC. Encoded protein: CASSSGNEGYTF. The chain links TRBV5-1 to TRBJ1-2; D uncertain. This CDR3 has 12 residues. The V end was cut by 4 bases, the J end by 8 bases, with 12 bases between. Germline values: CDR1 SGHRS, CDR2 YFSETQ.